This passage covers 2 T cell receptor beta chains from one sample sequenced in a study of T cell repertoires in cytomegalovirus infection. A single record per CDR3 protein comes from TCRdb applying MiXCR to the reads. The sample shows 100,000 to 150,000 distinct CDR3 sequences, approximately 9.2% of them seen only once. Input material: PBMCs. The source of these receptors is a human donor in good health (CMV status not recorded). Some clones in this sample may be carry-over from other donors' samples.

This clonotype was counted at least ten times. V and J are TRBV7-2 and TRBJ1-2; D remains ambiguous. V shed 3 bases and J shed 8 bases, with 16 bases lying between them. This CDR3 region has 14 residues. Germline-derived CDR1 and CDR2 are SGHTA and FQGNSA. In DNA, the CDR3 is TGTGCCAGCAGCTTTGGCCAAGTCAGTACGGGCTACACCTTC. It specifies CASSFGQVSTGYTF.

This clonotype was seen many times. The chain links TRBV7-2 to TRBJ2-2, with D perhaps assigned TRBD1 or TRBD2 (5 bases each). CDR1 is SGHTA and CDR2 is FQGNSA in the germline V gene. V shed 2 bases and J shed 4 bases, with 11 bases lying between them. The CDR3 is 15 amino acids. CDR3 DNA sequence: TGTGCCAGCAGCTTACCCGGGGCGGGCACCGGGGAGCTGTTTTTT. This sequence encodes CASSLPGAGTGELFF.